This TCR beta chain was observed in a study of CD8 T cells in Susac syndrome. After extraction with the RNeasy kit, about 0.5 to 1 ug of the RNA was reverse transcribed using random hexamers. TCRdb fed the immunoSEQ multiplex PCR reads into MiXCR, producing one record per CDR3 protein. The sample yields a few hundred thousand distinct CDR3 sequences, nearly 97% seen once. TEMRA cells were FACS-enriched and CD8+ and CD4+ T cells negatively isolated. CDR1 is MGHDK and CDR2 is SYGVNS in the germline V gene. This CDR3 is 14 amino acids long. The V end lost 7 bases, the J end lost 7 bases, and 16 bases lay between the germline ends.

Sequencing was carried out using CD4+ T cells from PBMCs. This receptor was taken from a human donor with multiple sclerosis. The V call is TRBV25-1, the J call TRBJ1-4; maybe TRBD1 (5 bases). The CDR3: CASTRDQRGEKLFF. The CDR3 coding sequence is TGTGCCAGCACCCGGGACCAGAGGGGTGAAAAACTGTTTTTT.